This TCR beta chain emerged from a study of blood T cells in healthy people across ages. Study at large: Template switching picked up about one barcoded beta molecule for each two T cells.

The CDR3 contains 18 residues. Germline V gene sequence: CDR1 PRHDT, CDR2 FYEKMQ (reference sequence). Deletions cut 5 bases from V and 8 bases from J, with 28 bases between. A second PCR of roughly 7 to 11 cycles used a sample-barcoded 5' primer and a J-beta primer mix. TCRdb reprocessed the 5' RACE reads with MiXCR, giving one entry per CDR3 protein. This sample has 380,000 or so distinct CDR3 sequences, with 45% to 60% found just once. RNA extraction gave at least 5 micrograms of total RNA per sample. The chain couples TRBV13 to TRBJ2-1; D is tentatively TRBD1 or TRBD2 (6 bases each). The receptor's source is a man aged 55 to 70 in good health. Sequenced material: blood. CDR3 region: CASSQAAGGLARTYEQFF. As DNA, the CDR3 is TGTGCCAGCAGCCAAGCAGCTGGGGGGCTAGCCCGGACCTATGAGCAGTTCTTC.